One T cell receptor beta chain is described in this entry. This record belongs to a study of glioma-infiltrating T cells. The CDR3 totals 15 residues. Germline lookup yields CDR1 MNHNS and CDR2 SASEGT. V was pared by 6 bases and J by 4 bases, with 2 bases of the junction left unmatched. TCR alpha and beta CDR3 regions were amplified from RNA using iRepertoire nested multiplex PCR. Using its own MiXCR run on the multiplex PCR reads, TCRdb lists one record per CDR3 protein. In the table there are around 130,000 distinct CDR3 sequences, under 30% of which are singletons. This TCR came from a human donor with low-grade glioma or glioblastoma, undergoing nonglioma brain surgery, or in good health (not recorded which). The chain recombines TRBV6-1 with TRBJ2-1; 14 bases fit TRBD2. Sequenced sample: glioma tissue, nonneoplastic brain tissue, or PBMCs (not recorded which). DNA of the CDR3: TGTGCCAGCAGCAGACTAGCGGGGGGGTACAATGAGCAGTTCTTC. Translating gives CASSRLAGGYNEQFF.